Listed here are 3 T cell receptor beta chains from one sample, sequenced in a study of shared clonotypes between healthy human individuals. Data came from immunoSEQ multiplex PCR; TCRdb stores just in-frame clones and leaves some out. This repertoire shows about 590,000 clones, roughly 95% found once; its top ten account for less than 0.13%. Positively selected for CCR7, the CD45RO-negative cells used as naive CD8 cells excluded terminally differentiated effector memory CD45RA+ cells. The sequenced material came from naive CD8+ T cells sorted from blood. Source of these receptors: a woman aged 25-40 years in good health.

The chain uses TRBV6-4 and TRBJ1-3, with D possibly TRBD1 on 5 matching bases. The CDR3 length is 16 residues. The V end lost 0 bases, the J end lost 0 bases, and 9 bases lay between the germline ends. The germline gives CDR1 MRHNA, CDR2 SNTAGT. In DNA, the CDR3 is TGTGCCAGCAGTGACTCAAAGGGGCTCTCTGGAAACACCATATATTTT. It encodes CASSDSKGLSGNTIYF.

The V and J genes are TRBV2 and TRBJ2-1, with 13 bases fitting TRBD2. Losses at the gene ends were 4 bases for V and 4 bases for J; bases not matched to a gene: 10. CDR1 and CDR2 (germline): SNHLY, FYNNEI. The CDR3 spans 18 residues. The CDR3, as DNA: TGTGCCAGCAGTGGGGGTAAACTAGCGGGAGGGCCATACAATGAGCAGTTCTTC. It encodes CASSGGKLAGGPYNEQFF. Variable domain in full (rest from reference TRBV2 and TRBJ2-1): EPEVTQTPSHQVTQMGQEVILRCVPISNHLYFYWYRQILGQKVEFLVSFYNNEISEKSEIFDDQFSVERPDGSNFTLKIRSTKLEDSAMYFCASSGGKLAGGPYNEQFFGPGTRLTVL.

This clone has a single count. CDR3 in amino acids: CASSSGTGHNEQFF. The CDR3 coding sequence is TGTGCCAGCAGCTCCGGGACAGGGCACAATGAGCAGTTCTTC. The chain carries TRBV5-4 and TRBJ2-1, with 9 bases lining up with TRBD1. Germline V CDR1 and CDR2: SGHNT, YYREEE (reference sequence). The CDR3 sequence is 14 residues long. Unmatched junction bases numbered 3, after V lost 3 bases and J lost 5 bases. Combining the CDR3 with reference TRBV5-4 and TRBJ2-1 gives the whole variable domain ETGVTQSPTHLIKTRGQQVTLRCSSQSGHNTVSWYQQALGQGPQFIFQYYREEENGRGNFPPRFSGLQFPNYSSELNVNALELDDSALYLCASSSGTGHNEQFFGPGTRLTVL.